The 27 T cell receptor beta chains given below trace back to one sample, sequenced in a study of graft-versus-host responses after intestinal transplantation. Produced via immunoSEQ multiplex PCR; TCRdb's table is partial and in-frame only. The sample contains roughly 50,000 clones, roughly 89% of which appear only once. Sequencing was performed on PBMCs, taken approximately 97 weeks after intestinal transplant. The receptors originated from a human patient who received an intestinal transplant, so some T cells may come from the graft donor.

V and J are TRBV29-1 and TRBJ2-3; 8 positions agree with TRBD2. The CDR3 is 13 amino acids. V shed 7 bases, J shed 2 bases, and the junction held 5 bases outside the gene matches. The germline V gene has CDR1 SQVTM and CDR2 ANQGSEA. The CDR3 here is CSEGGGTTDTQYF. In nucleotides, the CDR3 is TGCAGCGAGGGCGGGGGGACCACAGATACGCAGTATTTT.

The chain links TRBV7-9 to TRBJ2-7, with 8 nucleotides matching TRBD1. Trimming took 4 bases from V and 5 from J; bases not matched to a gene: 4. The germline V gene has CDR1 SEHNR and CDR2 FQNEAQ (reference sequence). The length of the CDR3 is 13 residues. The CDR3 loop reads CASSSRTGNEQYF. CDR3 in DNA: TGTGCCAGCAGCTCCCGGACAGGGAACGAGCAGTACTTC.

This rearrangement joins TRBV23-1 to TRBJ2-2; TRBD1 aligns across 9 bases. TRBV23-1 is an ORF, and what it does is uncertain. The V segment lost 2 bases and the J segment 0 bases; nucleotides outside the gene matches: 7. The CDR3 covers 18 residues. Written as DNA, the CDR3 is TGCGCCAGCAGTCAACGCCGCCGGGACAGGGCGAACACCGGGGAGCTGTTTTTT. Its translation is CASSQRRRDRANTGELFF.

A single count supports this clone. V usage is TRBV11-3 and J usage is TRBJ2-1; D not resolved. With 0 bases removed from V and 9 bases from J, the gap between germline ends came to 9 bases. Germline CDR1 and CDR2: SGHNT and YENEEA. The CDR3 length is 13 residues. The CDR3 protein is CASSLEVGSEQFF. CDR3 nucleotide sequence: TGTGCCAGCAGCTTAGAGGTCGGCAGTGAGCAGTTCTTC.

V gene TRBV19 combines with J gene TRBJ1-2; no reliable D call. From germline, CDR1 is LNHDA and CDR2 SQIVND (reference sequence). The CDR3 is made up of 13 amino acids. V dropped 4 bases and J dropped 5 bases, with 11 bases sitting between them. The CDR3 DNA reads TGTGCCAGTAGTACAGTCGGATGGTATGGCTACACCTTC. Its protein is CASSTVGWYGYTF.

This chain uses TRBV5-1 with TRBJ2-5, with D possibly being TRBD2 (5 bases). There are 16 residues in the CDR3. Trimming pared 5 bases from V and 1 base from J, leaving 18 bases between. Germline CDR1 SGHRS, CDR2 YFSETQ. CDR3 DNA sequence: TGCGCCAGCAGTTTAGGAGGCTCTCGTGTCCAAGAGACCCAGTACTTC. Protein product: CASSLGGSRVQETQYF.

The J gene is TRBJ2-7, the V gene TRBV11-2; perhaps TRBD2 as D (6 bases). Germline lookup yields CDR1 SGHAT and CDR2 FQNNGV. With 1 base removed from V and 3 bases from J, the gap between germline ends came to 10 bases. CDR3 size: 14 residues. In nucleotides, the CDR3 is TGTGCCAGCAGCTTAGTTCGGGGGAGCTACGAGCAGTACTTC. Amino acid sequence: CASSLVRGSYEQYF. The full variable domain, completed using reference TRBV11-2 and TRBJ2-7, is EAGVAQSPRYKIIEKRQSVAFWCNPISGHATLYWYQQILGQGPKLLIQFQNNGVVDDSQLPKDRFSAERLKGVDSTLKIQPAKLEDSAVYLCASSLVRGSYEQYFGPGTRLTVT.

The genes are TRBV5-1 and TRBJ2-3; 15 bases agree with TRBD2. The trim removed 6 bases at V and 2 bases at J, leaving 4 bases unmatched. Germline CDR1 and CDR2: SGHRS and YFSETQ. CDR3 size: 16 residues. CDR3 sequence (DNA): TGCGCCAGCACCGGGACTAGCGGGGGGATCACAGATACGCAGTATTTT. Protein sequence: CASTGTSGGITDTQYF.

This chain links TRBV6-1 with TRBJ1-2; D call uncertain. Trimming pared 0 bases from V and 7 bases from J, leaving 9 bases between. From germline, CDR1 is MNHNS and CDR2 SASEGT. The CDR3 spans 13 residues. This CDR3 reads CASSEAGGFGYTF. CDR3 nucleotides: TGTGCCAGCAGTGAAGCAGGAGGATTTGGCTACACCTTC.

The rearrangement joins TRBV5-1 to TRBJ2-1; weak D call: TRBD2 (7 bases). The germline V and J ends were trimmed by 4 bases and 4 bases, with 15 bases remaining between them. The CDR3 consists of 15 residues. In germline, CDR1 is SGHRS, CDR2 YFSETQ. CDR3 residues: CASSRGDMEYNEQFF. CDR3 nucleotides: TGCGCCAGCAGCCGGGGGGACATGGAATACAATGAGCAGTTCTTC.

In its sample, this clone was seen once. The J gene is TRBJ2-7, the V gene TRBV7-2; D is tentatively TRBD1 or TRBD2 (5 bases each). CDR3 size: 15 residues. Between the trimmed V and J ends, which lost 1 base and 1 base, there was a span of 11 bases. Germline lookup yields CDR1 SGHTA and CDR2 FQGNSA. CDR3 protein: CASSLEGWGSYEQYF. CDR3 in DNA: TGTGCCAGCAGCTTAGAGGGGTGGGGGTCCTACGAGCAGTACTTC. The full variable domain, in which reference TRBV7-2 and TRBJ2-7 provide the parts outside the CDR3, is GAGVSQSPSNKVTEKGKDVELRCDPISGHTALYWYRQSLGQGLEFLIYFQGNSAPDKSGLPSDRFSAERTGGSVSTLTIQRTQQEDSAVYLCASSLEGWGSYEQYFGPGTRLTVT.

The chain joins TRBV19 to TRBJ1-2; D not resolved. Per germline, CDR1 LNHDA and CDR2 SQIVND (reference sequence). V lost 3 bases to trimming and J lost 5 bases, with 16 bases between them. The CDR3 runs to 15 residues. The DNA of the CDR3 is TGTGCCAGTAGTATCCCTTGGGCAGCCGATTATGGCTACACCTTC. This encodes CASSIPWAADYGYTF.

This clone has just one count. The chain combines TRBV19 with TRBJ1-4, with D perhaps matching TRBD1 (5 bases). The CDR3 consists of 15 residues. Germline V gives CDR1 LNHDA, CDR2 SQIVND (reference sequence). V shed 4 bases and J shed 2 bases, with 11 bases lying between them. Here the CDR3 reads CASSTPGRTNEKLFF. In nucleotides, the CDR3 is TGTGCCAGTAGTACCCCGGGACGGACTAATGAAAAACTGTTTTTT.

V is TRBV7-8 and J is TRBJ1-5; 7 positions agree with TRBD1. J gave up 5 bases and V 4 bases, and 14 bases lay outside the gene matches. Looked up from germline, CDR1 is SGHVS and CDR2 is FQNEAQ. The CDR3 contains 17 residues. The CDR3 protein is CASSSLSGTVEDQPQHF. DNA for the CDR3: TGTGCCAGCAGCTCCCTATCGGGGACAGTAGAGGATCAGCCCCAGCATTTT.

The CDR3 spells CASSLVTAANYGYTF. DNA for the CDR3: TGTGCCAGCAGCTTGGTAACAGCGGCTAACTATGGCTACACCTTC. This chain connects TRBV5-4 to TRBJ1-2; D not certain. The CDR3 runs to 15 residues. From germline, CDR1 is SGHNT and CDR2 YYREEE (reference sequence). Trimming removed 0 bases at V and 0 bases at J, with 9 bases between.

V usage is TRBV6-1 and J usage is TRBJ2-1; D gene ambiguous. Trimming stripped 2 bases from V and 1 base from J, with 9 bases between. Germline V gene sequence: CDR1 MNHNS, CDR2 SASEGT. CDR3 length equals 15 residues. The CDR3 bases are TGTGCCAGCAGTGAAAGAGGCTATTCCTACAATGAGCAGTTCTTC. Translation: CASSERGYSYNEQFF.

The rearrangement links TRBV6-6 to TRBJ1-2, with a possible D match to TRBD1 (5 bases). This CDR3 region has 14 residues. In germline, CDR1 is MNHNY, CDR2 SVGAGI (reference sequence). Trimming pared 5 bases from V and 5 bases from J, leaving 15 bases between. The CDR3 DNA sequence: TGTGCCAGCAGTACAGACGGGACGTATTATGGCTACACCTTC. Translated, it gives CASSTDGTYYGYTF.

The CDR3 region is CASSQGGLAGAAYEQYF. The CDR3 DNA reads as TGCGCCAGCAGCCAAGGGGGACTAGCGGGGGCCGCCTACGAGCAGTACTTC. This chain links TRBV4-1 with TRBJ2-7, with 14 bases aligning to TRBD2. Losses at the gene ends were 1 base for V and 2 bases for J; bases not matched to a gene: 4. The V gene's germline CDR1 is MGHRA and CDR2 YSYEKL. The CDR3 length is 17 residues.

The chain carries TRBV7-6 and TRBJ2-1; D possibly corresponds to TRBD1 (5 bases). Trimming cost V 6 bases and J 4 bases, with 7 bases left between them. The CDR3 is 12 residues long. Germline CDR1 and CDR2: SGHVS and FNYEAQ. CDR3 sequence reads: CASRSGYNEQFF. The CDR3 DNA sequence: TGTGCCAGCAGGTCAGGGTACAATGAGCAGTTCTTC.

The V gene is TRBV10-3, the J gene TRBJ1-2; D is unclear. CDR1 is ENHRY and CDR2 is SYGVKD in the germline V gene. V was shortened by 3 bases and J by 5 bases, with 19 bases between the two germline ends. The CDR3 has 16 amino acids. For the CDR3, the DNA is TGTGCCATCAGTGAACCGGACCTTCCAGCAGATTATGGCTACACCTTC. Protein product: CAISEPDLPADYGYTF.

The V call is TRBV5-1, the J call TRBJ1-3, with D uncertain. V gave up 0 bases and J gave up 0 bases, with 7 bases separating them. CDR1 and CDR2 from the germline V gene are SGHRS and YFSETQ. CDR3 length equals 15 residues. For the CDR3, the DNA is TGCGCCAGCAGCTTGGGGGAGGTCTCTGGAAACACCATATATTTT. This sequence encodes CASSLGEVSGNTIYF.

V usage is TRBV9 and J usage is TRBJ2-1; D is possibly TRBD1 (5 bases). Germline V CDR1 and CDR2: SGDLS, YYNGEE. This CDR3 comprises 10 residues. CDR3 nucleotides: TGTGCTAAACGCCAGGGTGAGCAGTTCTTC. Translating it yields CAKRQGEQFF.

The chain's CDR3 is CAGDRGAEAFF. The DNA for the CDR3 is TGTGCCGGTGACAGGGGTGCTGAAGCTTTCTTT. This chain uses TRBV30 with TRBJ1-1, with 8 nucleotides matching TRBD1. The junction had 5 bases not matched to a gene; V was cut back by 8 bases and J by 6 bases. CDR1 and CDR2 from the germline V gene are GTSNPN and SVGIG (reference sequence). The CDR3 is made up of 11 amino acids.

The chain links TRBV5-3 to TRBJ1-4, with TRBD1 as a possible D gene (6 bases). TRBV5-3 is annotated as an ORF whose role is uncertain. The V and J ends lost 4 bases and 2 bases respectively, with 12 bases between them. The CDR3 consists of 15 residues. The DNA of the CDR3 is TGTGCCAGAAGCGCCACAGGGAGGACTAATGAAAAACTGTTTTTT. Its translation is CARSATGRTNEKLFF.

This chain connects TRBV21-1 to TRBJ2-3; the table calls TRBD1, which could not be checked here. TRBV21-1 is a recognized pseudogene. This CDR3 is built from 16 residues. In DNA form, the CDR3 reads TGTGCCAGCAGCTCAACCGAACAGGGTCAAACAGATACGCAGTATTTT. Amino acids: CASSSTEQGQTDTQYF.

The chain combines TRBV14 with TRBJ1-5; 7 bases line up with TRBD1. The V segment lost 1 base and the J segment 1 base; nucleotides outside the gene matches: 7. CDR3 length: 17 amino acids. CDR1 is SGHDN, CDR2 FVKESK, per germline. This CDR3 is CASSQVVSRGSNQPQHF. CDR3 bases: TGTGCCAGCAGCCAAGTAGTCAGCAGGGGGAGCAATCAGCCCCAGCATTTT.

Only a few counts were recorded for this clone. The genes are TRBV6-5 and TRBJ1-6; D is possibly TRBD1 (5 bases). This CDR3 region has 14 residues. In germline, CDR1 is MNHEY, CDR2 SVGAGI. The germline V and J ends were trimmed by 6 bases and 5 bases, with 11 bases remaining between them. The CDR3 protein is CASSSGRNNSPLHF. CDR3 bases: TGTGCCAGCAGCTCGGGACGGAATAATTCACCCCTCCACTTT.